The source of this T cell receptor (beta chain) is a study of shared T cell receptors in the human thymus. Losses at the gene ends were 1 base for V and 3 bases for J; bases not matched to a gene: 3. Per the germline V gene, CDR1 is SGHAT and CDR2 is FQNNGV. The CDR3 totals 14 residues. Repertoires were generated with immunoSEQ multiplex PCR, while TCRdb's copy carries only in-frame clones and drops some. The repertoire consists of roughly 550,000 clones, with about 80% occurring once and the leading ten covering around 0.012%. These same data were also listed under a study on human thymus T cells. That report notes: Corrective surgery for congenital heart defects was being performed on the healthy Finnish infants who were the donors. Resections obtained during corrective heart surgery supplied the thymus tissue. Usage of V and J genes appeared biased in thymic and blood repertoires. Unrelated people showed highly overlapping thymic repertoires, related research reported.

The sample consisted of thymocytes. The rearrangement uses TRBV11-2 and TRBJ2-7; 7 nucleotides line up with TRBD1. The TCR originated in a boy younger than two with a congenital heart defect. CDR3 bases: TGTGCCAGCAGCTTAGTACAGGGGCACTACGAGCAGTACTTC. This translates into CASSLVQGHYEQYF.